This T cell receptor beta chain was sequenced for a study of blood T cell repertoires in COVID-19. Study-wide background: Samples of COVID-19 (acute and convalescent) were obtained from the United States, Italy and Spain. T cells, B-cell-depleted T cells, or PBMCs provided the cDNA or gDNA that served as material.

Authors' methods: Reference gene primer amplification gave estimated nucleated cell counts. Clones were read by immunoSEQ multiplex PCR, and TCRdb kept only the in-frame ones, dropping some. The V and J calls and clone size are taken from that table; D and trimming were inferred from the DNA. The repertoire holds 150,000 or so clones, about 90% seen once, with 4% in the top ten. Sample: peripheral blood. The TCR comes from a woman aged 65 to 85 with acute or convalescent COVID-19.

This CDR3 is CASSSRETDTQYF. Here the CDR3 DNA reads TGTGCCAGCAGTTCACGTGAGACAGATACGCAGTATTTT. The chain is built from TRBV12-3 or TRBV12-4 and TRBJ2-3, with no clear D. The CDR3 has 13 residues. Trimming left V 4 bases short and J 3 bases short, with 8 bases between.